This TCR beta chain was sequenced during a study of T cell responses to AZD1222 COVID-19 vaccine. Study findings and constraints: The donor group comprised mostly white British people and more females; the analysis possibly underestimated clonal diversity. Baseline seropositivity occurred in only a handful of AZD1222 recipients. Spike-specific TCR breadth and depth were elevated following two AZD1222 doses. Reportedly, nearly half of unique spike TCRs recognized epitopes outside B.1.351/B.1.1.7 mutations.

Generated by immunoSEQ multiplex PCR, the TCRdb table keeps only in-frame clones and is missing some. The sample contains some 150,000 clones, roughly 86% of which appear only once. Trimming left V 4 bases short and J 0 bases short, with 13 bases between. The CDR3 length is 16 residues. Germline lookup yields CDR1 SGHTA and CDR2 FQGNSA. Note on this clone: What it binds is unknown.

The starting material was peripheral blood, obtained 28 days after the second dose of the MenACWY control vaccine. The TCR originated in an adult who received the MenACWY meningococcal vaccine as a control. This chain joins TRBV7-2 and TRBJ2-4, with D perhaps assigned TRBD1 or TRBD2 (5 bases each). In nucleotides, the CDR3 is TGTGCCAGCAGCTCCTCCGGGACGGTAGCCAAAAACATTCAGTACTTC. Protein sequence: CASSSSGTVAKNIQYF.